Listed here is a single TCR beta chain. Its target is unknown. PCR was performed using 60 Vbeta and 13 Jbeta primers. Only in-frame clones appear in the TCRdb table, and some are missing; sequencing was by immunoSEQ multiplex PCR. The sample carries around 160,000 clones, around 72% recorded once. This sample stems from a study of cytomegalovirus exposure and HLA in healthy donors. Whole-study context: Counted in an early data release were 85 million or so unique TCRs from HLA-typed donors. Study results and caveats: According to the study, about 180 TCR beta chains were cytomegalovirus-associated. The study found most TCR sequences rare, yet found some public TCRs in many donors. Reported results showed that the classifier diagnosed cytomegalovirus status with high specificity and sensitivity.

Trimming removed 2 bases from V and 5 bases from J, with 12 bases in between. CDR1 is SGHTA, CDR2 FQGTGA, per germline. The CDR3 covers 14 residues. Sequenced input: PBMCs. The origin of this receptor is a man over 45 in good health and CMV-seronegative. The chain joins TRBV7-3 to TRBJ1-1, with a weak D call TRBD1 (6 bases). This CDR3 is CASSLEGRGTEAFF. The CDR3 DNA follows: TGTGCCAGCAGCTTAGAGGGGAGGGGGACTGAAGCTTTCTTT.